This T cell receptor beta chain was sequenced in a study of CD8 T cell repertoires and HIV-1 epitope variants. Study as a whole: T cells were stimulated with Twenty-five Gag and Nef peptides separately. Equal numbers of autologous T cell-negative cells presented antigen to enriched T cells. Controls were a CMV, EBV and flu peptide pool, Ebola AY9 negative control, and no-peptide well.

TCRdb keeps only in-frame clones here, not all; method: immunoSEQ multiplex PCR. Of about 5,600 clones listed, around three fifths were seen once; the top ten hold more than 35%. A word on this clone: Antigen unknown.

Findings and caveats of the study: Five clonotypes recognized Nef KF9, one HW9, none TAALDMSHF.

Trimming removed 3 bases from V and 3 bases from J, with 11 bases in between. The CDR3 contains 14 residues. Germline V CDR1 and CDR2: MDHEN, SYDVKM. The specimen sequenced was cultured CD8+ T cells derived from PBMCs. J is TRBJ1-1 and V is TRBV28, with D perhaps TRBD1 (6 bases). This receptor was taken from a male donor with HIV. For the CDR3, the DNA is TGTGCCAGCAGTTTTGGGGCAGGGGACACTGAAGCTTTCTTT. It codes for CASSFGAGDTEAFF.